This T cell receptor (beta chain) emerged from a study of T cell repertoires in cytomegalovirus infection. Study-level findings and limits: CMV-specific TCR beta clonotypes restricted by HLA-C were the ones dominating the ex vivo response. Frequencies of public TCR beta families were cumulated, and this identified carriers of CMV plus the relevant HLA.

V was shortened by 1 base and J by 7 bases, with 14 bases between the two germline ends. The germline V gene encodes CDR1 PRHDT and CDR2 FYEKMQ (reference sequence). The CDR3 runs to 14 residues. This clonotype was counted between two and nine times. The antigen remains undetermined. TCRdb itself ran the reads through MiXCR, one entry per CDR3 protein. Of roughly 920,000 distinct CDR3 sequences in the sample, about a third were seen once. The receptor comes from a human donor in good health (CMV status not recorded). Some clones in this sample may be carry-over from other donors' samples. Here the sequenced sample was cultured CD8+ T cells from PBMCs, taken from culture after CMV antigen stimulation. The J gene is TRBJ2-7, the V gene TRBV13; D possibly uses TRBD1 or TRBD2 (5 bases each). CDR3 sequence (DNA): TGTGCCAGCAGCTTAGAGGGACGTTGGGGGGAGCAGTACTTC. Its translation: CASSLEGRWGEQYF. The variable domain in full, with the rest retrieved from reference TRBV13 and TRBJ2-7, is AAGVIQSPRHLIKEKRETATLKCYPIPRHDTVYWYQQGPGQDPQFLISFYEKMQSDKGSIPDRFSAQQFSDYHSELNMSSLELGDSALYFCASSLEGRWGEQYFGPGTRLTVT.